Detailed here is one T cell receptor (beta chain). Its antigen is not identified. The protocol was immunoSEQ multiplex PCR, while the TCRdb copy is restricted to in-frame clones and leaves out a portion. The sample has more than 150,000 clones, around 70% seen once. This sample was taken from a study of cytotoxic CD8 clonotypes in ibrutinib-treated CLL. Across the study: Response samples were drawn at a median of about 13 months of treatment, range 6 to 36.

Broader study findings: Having risen at ibrutinib response, clonality had fallen back toward baseline by progression. Exceeding age-matched healthy donors, baseline clonality also tracked the counts of circulating CD8+ T cells.

V was clipped by 6 bases and J by 4 bases; unmatched bases: 9. Looked up from germline, CDR1 is SNHLY and CDR2 is FYNNEI. CDR3 length equals 16 residues. This clonotype was sampled from a human donor with chronic lymphocytic leukemia. This sample comprised PBMCs, obtained after 24 months of ibrutinib treatment. V gene TRBV2 combines with J gene TRBJ2-7, with 13 bases matching TRBD2. This CDR3 reads CASSDRTSGSSYEQYF. Written as DNA, the CDR3 is TGTGCCAGCAGCGATAGGACTAGCGGGAGTTCATACGAGCAGTACTTC.